The clone carrying this T cell receptor (beta chain) appeared once. Its antigen is undetermined. The source of the sample is a study of cytomegalovirus exposure and HLA in healthy donors. Study-level background: Earlier, almost 120 million unique TCR beta sequences were recovered from 200 million or so T cells by an analysis.

Study-wide results and limits: Across donors, sequencing depth was assumed by presence/absence analyses to be roughly uniform. Later work found that TCR association rates differed between HLA loci; DRB1 had the most and HLA-C the fewest. Several of the most significant clusters appeared, in a later analysis, to be linked to common viral pathogens.

PCR used 60 Vbeta primers and 13 Jbeta primers. The assay was immunoSEQ multiplex PCR, and TCRdb's table has in-frame clones only and misses some. The data show roughly 180,000 clones, under 85% seen once. The sample taken for sequencing was PBMCs. This receptor was taken from a man younger than 35 in good health and CMV-seronegative.

The CDR3 DNA reads as TGTGCCAGCAGTTACCACGGTGGCGGGGACAATGAAAAACTGTTTTTT. This encodes CASSYHGGGDNEKLFF. The V and J genes are TRBV6-5 and TRBJ1-4, with D maybe TRBD1 (5 bases). The CDR3 covers 16 residues. Germline V gene data show CDR1 as MNHEY and CDR2 as SVGAGI. Trimming shortened V by 2 bases and J by 5 bases, and 15 bases separated the two germline ends.